This T cell receptor (beta chain) was captured in a study of PD-1 blockade in classical Hodgkin lymphoma (dated by TCRdb to about 2020). Context from the whole study: Nivolumab dosing was 3 mg/kg intravenously every 2 weeks, continuing until either disease progression or unacceptable toxicity. A peripheral blood immune signature of response to PD-1 blockade in classical Hodgkin lymphoma was defined using TCR beta sequencing and CyTOF. Paper-wide results and their limitations: Diversity was lower in patients who began nivolumab less than 1 year after ASCT, so these patients were left out of later analyses to avoid confounding by immune reconstitution. Trial patients with a complete response had baseline diversity similar to that of newly diagnosed patients, while partial responders and progressors had significantly lower diversity. CD4+ but not CD8+ TCR diversity rose significantly by C4D1 (p=0.0027 vs p=0.16), most apparent in complete responders (p=0.02). The study covered only a single clinical trial cohort, and the causes of the repertoire differences, possibly disease activity or prior therapy, were still not defined. Baseline TCR diversity was reported as lower in newly diagnosed patients than in healthy donors, and lower still in relapsed/refractory patients.

The time point label for this specimen denotes: cycle 1 day 1 (C1D1), immediately before nivolumab initiation. Every trial patient had relapsed following autologous stem cell transplantation, and prior brentuximab vedotin exposure was what differed among cohorts A, B and C. Magnetic negative selection with a Miltenyi CD4+ T cell isolation kit was used to purify CD4+ T cells from thawed PBMCs. The trial cohort comprised roughly 50 patients with relapsed/refractory classical Hodgkin lymphoma whose best overall responses were complete response, partial response or progressive disease. Single-agent nivolumab was administered to trial patients in the multi-cohort phase II CheckMate 205 trial. An independent review committee assessed best overall response using the 2007 International Working Group response criteria. PBMCs from the trial were collected at three points: immediately before nivolumab initiation (C1D1), and during therapy at cycle 2 day 1 and cycle 4 day 1. Peripheral blood was collected in 8 mL Vacutainer Cell Preparation Tubes, from which PBMCs were isolated by centrifugation and then cryopreserved. Purified CD4+ and CD8+ fractions were prepared only for cases where an additional PBMC sample was available. On LS columns in a quadroMACS separator, the magnetically labelled cells were depleted, and the flow-through was collected as the purified fraction.

A word on this clone: No antigen is known for it. Qualities for individual bases were not recorded, and no much larger clone is one base off.

The Qiagen DNeasy kit was used to extract genomic DNA from unsorted PBMCs and from the negatively selected CD4+ and CD8+ fractions. Amplification of TCR beta CDR3 regions was done by immunoSEQ multiplex PCR with primers that anneal to V and J segments. A synthetic immune receptor repertoire was used to minimize amplification bias, and any remaining bias was removed computationally after sequencing. In the original analysis: Repertoire diversity was quantified as the Shannon entropy index using custom Python scripts. The unsorted, CD4+ and CD8+ repertoires were each analyzed separately, with the exception of combined analyses, where CD4+ and CD8+ sequences were merged in silico. Clonal expansion was defined as a frequency increase of at least 2-fold after treatment compared with C1D1, and clones undetected at baseline were assigned a pseudocount of 0.5. Singleton clones were defined as clones with 0 or 1 copy at C1D1, and non-singleton clones were defined as clones with 2 or more copies. Clones expanded in unsorted samples were annotated as CD4+, CD8+ or unknown by matching protein sequences in sorted samples from the same patient. Wilcoxon tests on paired samples were used to test changes in diversity from C1D1 to C4D1. TCRdb stores this immuneACCESS table with in-frame sequences only. Part of the clones is absent; in the studies checked, under half of the shortfall reflects unresolved V genes, and no reason is known for the rest. The V and J calls and the clone size are those of that table, but D and trimming were determined from the DNA. The sample table lists over 7,000 clones, over 60% of them with a count of one. 6% to 7.5% of the sample rests with the top ten.

This receptor was obtained from a human donor with classical Hodgkin lymphoma. The source material was CD4+ T cells from blood, sampled at baseline.

The CDR3 amino acid sequence is: CASSAQAYNEQFF. In nucleotide form, the sequence is TGTGCCAGCAGTGCTCAGGCTTACAATGAGCAGTTCTTC. The chain is encoded by TRBV6-1 joined to TRBJ2-1, with no reliable assignment of the D segment. From the germline V gene, CDR1 is MNHNS and CDR2 is SASEGT. The CDR3 starts with the cysteine, ends with the phenylalanine, and has 13 residues. Kept here is only the CDR3 DNA, which spans 39 bases and is read in frame from base 1. At the junction V is shortened by 4 bases and J by 4 bases, with 8 bases in between.